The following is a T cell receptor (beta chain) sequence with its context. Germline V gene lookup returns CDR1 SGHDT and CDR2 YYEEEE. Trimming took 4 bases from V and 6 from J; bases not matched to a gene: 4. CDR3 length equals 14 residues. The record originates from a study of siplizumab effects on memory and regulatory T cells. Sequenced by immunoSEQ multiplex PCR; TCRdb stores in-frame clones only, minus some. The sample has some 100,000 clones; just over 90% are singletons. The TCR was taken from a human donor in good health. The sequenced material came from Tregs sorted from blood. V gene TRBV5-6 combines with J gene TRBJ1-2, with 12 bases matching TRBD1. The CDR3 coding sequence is TGTGCCAGCAGCGCCAGGGACAGGGGGCATGGCTACACCTTC. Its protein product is CASSARDRGHGYTF.